These 3 T cell receptor beta chains came from one sample sequenced in a study of regulatory T cells in long-lasting Graves disease. CDR3-region Arm-PCR and iRepertoire HTBI primers produced the TCR beta libraries. TCRdb reanalysed the multiplex PCR reads using MiXCR and keeps one entry per CDR3 protein. The sample holds 300,000 to 400,000 distinct CDR3 sequences, 15% to 20% seen once. The time point denotes: newly diagnosed GD, antithyroid drugs for less than 3 months. The authors made the TCR library using RNA they extracted from PBMCs. The specimen comprised peripheral blood mononuclear cells (PBMCs), sampled at new diagnosis, from a patient treated with antithyroid drugs. These receptor sequences come from a female donor with Graves disease.

At least ten counts were recorded for this clonotype. V gene TRBV6-1 combines with J gene TRBJ2-1; D tentatively reads TRBD1 or TRBD2 (5 bases each). The V end was cut by 0 bases, the J end by 10 bases, with 16 bases between. In germline, CDR1 is MNHNS, CDR2 SASEGT. CDR3 length equals 15 residues. The CDR3 reads CASSEAYGDWDEQFF. CDR3 coding DNA: TGTGCCAGCAGTGAAGCGTATGGAGATTGGGACGAGCAGTTCTTC.

This clonotype has a count of ten or more. The chain combines TRBV6-2 or TRBV6-3 with TRBJ2-1; perhaps TRBD2 as D (6 bases). Germline V gives CDR1 MNHEY, CDR2 SVGEGT. The CDR3 contains 14 residues. The V and J ends lost 8 bases and 4 bases respectively, with 15 bases between them. The CDR3 DNA reads TGTGCCAGCTCCGCCGAGCGGGCTTACAATGAGCAGTTCTTC. Residues: CASSAERAYNEQFF.

This clonotype appeared a few times. This chain connects TRBV12-3 or TRBV12-4 to TRBJ2-3, with 8 bases that match TRBD1. The ends lost 4 bases at V and 11 bases at J; junction bases unmatched: 5. The CDR3 covers 12 residues. CDR3 coding DNA: TGTGCCAGCAGTTCGGACAGGGTTTGGCAGTATTTT. This gives the protein CASSSDRVWQYF.